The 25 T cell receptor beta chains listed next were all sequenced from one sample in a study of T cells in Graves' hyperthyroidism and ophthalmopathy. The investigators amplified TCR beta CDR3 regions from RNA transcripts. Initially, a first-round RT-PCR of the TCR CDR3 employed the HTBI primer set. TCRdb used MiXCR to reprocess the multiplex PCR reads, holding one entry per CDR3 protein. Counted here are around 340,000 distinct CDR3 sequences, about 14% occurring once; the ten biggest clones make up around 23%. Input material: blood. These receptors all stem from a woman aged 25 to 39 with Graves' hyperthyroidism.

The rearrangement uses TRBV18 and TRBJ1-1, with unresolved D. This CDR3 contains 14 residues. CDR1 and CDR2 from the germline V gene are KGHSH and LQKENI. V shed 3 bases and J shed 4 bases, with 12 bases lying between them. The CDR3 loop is CASSPRDQVTEAFF. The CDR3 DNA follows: TGTGCCAGCTCACCCCGCGACCAGGTCACTGAAGCTTTCTTT.

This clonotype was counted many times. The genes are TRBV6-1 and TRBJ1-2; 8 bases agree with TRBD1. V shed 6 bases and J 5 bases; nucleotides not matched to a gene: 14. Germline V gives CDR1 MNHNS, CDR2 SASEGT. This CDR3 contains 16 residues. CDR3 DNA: TGTGCCAGCAGAGCCTTCAGGGGGCAGGGCGCTTATGGCTACACCTTC. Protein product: CASRAFRGQGAYGYTF.

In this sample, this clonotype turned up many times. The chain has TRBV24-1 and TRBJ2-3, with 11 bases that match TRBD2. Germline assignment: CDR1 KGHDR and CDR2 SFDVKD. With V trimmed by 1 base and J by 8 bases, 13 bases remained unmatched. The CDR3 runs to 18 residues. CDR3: CATSDFSGLAGGIATQYF. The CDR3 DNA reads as TGTGCCACCAGTGATTTCTCGGGGCTAGCGGGAGGTATAGCTACGCAGTATTTT.

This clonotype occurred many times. The CDR3 is CASSSGAGSQETQYF. Here the CDR3 DNA reads TGTGCCAGCAGCTCAGGGGCGGGAAGCCAAGAGACCCAGTACTTC. V usage is TRBV7-3 and J usage is TRBJ2-5; D possibly matches TRBD1 or TRBD2 (6 bases each). Trimming removed 4 bases from V and 1 base from J, with 13 bases in between. Per germline, CDR1 SGHTA and CDR2 FQGTGA. CDR3 length: 15 amino acids.

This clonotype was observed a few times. In nucleotides, the CDR3 is TGTGCCAGCAGTGGTTCCGGGGCGAACTATGGCTACACCTTC. This encodes CASSGSGANYGYTF. The V and J genes are TRBV6-1 and TRBJ1-2, with a weak D call TRBD1 (5 bases). The V end lost 4 bases, the J end lost 2 bases, and 11 bases lay between the germline ends. CDR1 and CDR2 (germline): MNHNS, SASEGT. This CDR3 contains 14 residues.

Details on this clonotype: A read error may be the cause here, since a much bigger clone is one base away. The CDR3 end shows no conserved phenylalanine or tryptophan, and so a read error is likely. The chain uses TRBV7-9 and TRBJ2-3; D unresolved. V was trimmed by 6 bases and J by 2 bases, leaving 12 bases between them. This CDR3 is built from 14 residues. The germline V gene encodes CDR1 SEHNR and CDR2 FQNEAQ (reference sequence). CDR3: CASSYSTVTDTQYC. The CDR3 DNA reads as TGTGCCAGCAGTTACTCGACTGTCACAGATACGCAGTATTGT.

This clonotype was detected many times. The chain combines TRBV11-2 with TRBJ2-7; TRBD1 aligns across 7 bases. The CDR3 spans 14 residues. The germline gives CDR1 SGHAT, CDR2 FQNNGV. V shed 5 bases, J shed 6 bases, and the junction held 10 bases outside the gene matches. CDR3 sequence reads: CASSDRDSGGEQYF. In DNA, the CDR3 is TGTGCCAGCAGCGATCGGGACAGTGGCGGCGAGCAGTACTTC.

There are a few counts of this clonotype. The CDR3 sequence is CSARDSLAHSYNEQFF. CDR3 coding DNA: TGCAGTGCTAGAGACAGTCTAGCCCACAGTTACAATGAGCAGTTCTTC. The rearrangement uses TRBV20-1 and TRBJ2-1, with D perhaps matching TRBD2 (5 bases). The V end lost 0 bases, the J end lost 4 bases, and 16 bases lay between the germline ends. In germline, CDR1 is DFQATT, CDR2 SNEGSKA (reference sequence). CDR3 length: 16 amino acids.

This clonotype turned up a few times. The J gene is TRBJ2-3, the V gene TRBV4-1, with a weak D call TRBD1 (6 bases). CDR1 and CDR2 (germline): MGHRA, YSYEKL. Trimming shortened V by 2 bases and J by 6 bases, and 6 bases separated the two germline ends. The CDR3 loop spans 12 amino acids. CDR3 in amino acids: CASSQQGDTQYF. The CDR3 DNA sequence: TGCGCCAGCAGCCAACAGGGGGATACGCAGTATTTT.

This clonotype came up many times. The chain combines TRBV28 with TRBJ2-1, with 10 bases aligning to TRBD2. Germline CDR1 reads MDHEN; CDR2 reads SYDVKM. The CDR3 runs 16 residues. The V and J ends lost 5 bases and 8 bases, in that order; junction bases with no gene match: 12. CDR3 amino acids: CASSRQAGGPFHEQFF. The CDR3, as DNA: TGTGCCAGCAGTCGGCAAGCGGGAGGGCCCTTCCATGAGCAGTTCTTC.

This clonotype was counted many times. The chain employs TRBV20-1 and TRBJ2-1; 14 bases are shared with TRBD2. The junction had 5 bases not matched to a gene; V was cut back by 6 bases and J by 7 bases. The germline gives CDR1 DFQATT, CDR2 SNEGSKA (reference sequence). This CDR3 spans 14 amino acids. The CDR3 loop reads CSAHGLAGGNEQFF. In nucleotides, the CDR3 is TGCAGTGCCCACGGACTAGCGGGAGGTAATGAGCAGTTCTTC.

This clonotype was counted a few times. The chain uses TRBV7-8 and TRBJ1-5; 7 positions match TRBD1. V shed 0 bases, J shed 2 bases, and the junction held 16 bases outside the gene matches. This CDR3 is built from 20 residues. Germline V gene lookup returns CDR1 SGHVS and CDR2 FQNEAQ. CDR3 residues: CASSLAPRGLMNSRNQPQHF. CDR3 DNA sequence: TGTGCCAGCAGCTTAGCGCCAAGGGGGCTGATGAATAGTCGCAATCAGCCCCAGCATTTT. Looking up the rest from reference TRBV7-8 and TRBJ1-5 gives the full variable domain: GAGVSQSPRYKVAKRGQDVALRCDPISGHVSLFWYQQALGQGPEFLTYFQNEAQLDKSGLPSDRFFAERPEGSVSTLKIQRTQQEDSAVYLCASSLAPRGLMNSRNQPQHFGDGTRLSIL.

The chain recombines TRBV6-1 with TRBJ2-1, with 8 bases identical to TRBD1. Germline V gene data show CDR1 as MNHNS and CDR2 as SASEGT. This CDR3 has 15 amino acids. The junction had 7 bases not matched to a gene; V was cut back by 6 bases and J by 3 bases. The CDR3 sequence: CASRGDRGNYNEQFF. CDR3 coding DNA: TGTGCCAGCAGGGGAGACAGGGGTAACTACAATGAGCAGTTCTTC.

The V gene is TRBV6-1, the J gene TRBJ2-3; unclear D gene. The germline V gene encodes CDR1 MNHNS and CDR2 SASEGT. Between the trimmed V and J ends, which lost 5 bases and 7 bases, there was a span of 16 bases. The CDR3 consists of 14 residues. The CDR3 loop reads CASSKQIDRYTQYF. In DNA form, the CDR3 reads TGTGCCAGCAGTAAGCAAATCGACCGGTATACGCAGTATTTT.

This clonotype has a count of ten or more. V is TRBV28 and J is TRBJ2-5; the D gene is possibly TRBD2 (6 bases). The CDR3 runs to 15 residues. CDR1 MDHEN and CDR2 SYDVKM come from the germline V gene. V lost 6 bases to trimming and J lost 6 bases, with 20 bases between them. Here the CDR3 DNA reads TGTGCCAGCAGCCTGGGGGGAGGTCTCATACAGACCCAGTACTTC. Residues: CASSLGGGLIQTQYF.

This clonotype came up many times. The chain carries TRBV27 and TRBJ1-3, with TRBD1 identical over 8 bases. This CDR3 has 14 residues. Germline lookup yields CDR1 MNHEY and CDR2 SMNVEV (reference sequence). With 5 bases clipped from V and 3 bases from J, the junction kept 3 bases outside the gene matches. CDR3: CASSPDRVGNTIYF. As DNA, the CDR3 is TGTGCCAGCAGTCCGGACAGGGTTGGAAACACCATATATTTT.

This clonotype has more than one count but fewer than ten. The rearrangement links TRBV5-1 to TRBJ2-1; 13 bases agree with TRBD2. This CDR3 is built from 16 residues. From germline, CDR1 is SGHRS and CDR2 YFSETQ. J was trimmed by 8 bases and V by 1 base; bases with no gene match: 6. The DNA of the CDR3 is TGCGCCAGCAGCTTGAGACTAGCGGGAGGTGGCCATGAGCAGTTCTTC. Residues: CASSLRLAGGGHEQFF.

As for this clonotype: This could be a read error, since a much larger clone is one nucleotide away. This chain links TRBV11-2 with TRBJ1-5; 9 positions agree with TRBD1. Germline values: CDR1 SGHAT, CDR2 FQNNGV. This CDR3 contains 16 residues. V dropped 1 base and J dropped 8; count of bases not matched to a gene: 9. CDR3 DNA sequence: TGTGCCAGCAGCTTAGGGGACAGGGTAGACGCTGAGCCCCAGCATTTT. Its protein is CASSLGDRVDAEPQHF. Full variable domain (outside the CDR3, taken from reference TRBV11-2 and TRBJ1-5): EAGVAQSPRYKIIEKRQSVAFWCNPISGHATLYWYQQILGQGPKLLIQFQNNGVVDDSQLPKDRFSAERLKGVDSTLKIQPAKLEDSAVYLCASSLGDRVDAEPQHFGDGTRLSIL.

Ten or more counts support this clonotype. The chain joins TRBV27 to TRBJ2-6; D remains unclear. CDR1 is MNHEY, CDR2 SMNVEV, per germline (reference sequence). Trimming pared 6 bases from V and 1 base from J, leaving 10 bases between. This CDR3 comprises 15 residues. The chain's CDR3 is CASRRAISGANVLTF. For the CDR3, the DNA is TGTGCCAGCAGACGGGCTATATCTGGGGCCAACGTCCTGACTTTC.

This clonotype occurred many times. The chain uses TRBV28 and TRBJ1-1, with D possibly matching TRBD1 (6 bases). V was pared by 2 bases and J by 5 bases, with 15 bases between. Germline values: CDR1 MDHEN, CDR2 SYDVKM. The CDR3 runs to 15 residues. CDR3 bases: TGTGCCAGCAGTTTAGGTCAGGGGTTCCGTACTGAAGCTTTCTTT. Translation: CASSLGQGFRTEAFF.

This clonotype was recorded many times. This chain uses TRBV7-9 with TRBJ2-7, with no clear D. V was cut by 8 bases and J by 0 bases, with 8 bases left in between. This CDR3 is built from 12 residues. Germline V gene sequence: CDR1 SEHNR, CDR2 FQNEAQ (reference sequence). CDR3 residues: CASFGDSYEQYF. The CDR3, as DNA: TGTGCCAGCTTTGGGGACTCCTACGAGCAGTACTTC.

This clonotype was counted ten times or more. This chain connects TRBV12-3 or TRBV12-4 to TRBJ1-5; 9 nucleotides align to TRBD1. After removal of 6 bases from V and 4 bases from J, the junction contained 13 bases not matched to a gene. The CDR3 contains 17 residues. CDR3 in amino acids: CASRHNSGTGRNQPQHF. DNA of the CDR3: TGTGCCAGCAGACACAATAGCGGGACAGGGCGAAATCAGCCCCAGCATTTT.

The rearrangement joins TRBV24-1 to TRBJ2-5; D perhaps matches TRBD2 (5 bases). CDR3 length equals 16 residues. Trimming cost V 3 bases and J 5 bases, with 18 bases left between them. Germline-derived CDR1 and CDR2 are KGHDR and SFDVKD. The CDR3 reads CATSDPSGISRETQYF. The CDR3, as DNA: TGTGCCACCAGTGATCCTTCCGGGATATCACGGGAGACCCAGTACTTC.

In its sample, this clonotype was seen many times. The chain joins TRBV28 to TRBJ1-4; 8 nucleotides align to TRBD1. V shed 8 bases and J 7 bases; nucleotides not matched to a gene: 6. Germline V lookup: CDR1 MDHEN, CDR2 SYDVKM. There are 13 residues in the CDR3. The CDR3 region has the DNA TGTGCCAGCGACGGACAGGGCGGTGAAAAACTGTTTTTT. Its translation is CASDGQGGEKLFF.

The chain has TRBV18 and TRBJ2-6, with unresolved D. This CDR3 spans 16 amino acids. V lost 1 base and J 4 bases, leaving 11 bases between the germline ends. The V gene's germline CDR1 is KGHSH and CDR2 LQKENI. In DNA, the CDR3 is TGTGCCAGCTCACCACTTCTCGGCGGCGGGGCCAACGTCCTGACTTTC. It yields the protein CASSPLLGGGANVLTF.